Shown below are 29 T cell receptor beta chains from a single sample sequenced in a study of blood T cell repertoires in COVID-19. The assay was immunoSEQ multiplex PCR, and TCRdb's table has in-frame clones only and misses some. The table includes around 180,000 clones, about 83% detected once. The sequenced material came from peripheral blood. The origin of the receptors is a human donor in a cohort sampled during active COVID-19.

CDR3 sequence: CASSYRQNYEQYF. CDR3 nucleotides: TGTGCCAGCAGTTACAGACAGAACTACGAGCAGTACTTC. V gene TRBV6-5 combines with J gene TRBJ2-7, with D maybe TRBD1 (5 bases). CDR3 length: 13 amino acids. Between the trimmed V and J ends, which lost 2 bases and 3 bases, there was a span of 8 bases. Germline V CDR1 and CDR2: MNHEY, SVGAGI.

This clone was seen a few times. The gene calls are TRBV9 and TRBJ2-7; 8 bases line up with TRBD2. Germline loops: CDR1 SGDLS, CDR2 YYNGEE. The CDR3 is 15 amino acids. The ends lost 1 base at V and 1 base at J; junction bases unmatched: 4. For the CDR3, the DNA is TGTGCCAGCAGCGTAACAGCGGGAGATTCCTACGAGCAGTACTTC. Residues: CASSVTAGDSYEQYF.

The count of this clone is one. The rearrangement uses TRBV19 and TRBJ1-1; no clear D gene. Germline lookup yields CDR1 LNHDA and CDR2 SQIVND (reference sequence). V lost 1 base to trimming and J lost 0 bases, with 12 bases between them. CDR3 size: 16 residues. Here the CDR3 reads CASSIGFRQVNTEAFF. CDR3 in DNA: TGTGCCAGTAGTATAGGCTTTCGGCAGGTGAACACTGAAGCTTTCTTT. Drawing the rest from reference TRBV19 and TRBJ1-1, the complete variable domain is DGGITQSPKYLFRKEGQNVTLSCEQNLNHDAMYWYRQDPGQGLRLIYYSQIVNDFQKGDIAEGYSVSREKKESFPLTVTSAQKNPTAFYLCASSIGFRQVNTEAFFGQGTRLTVV.

A single count supports this clone. The V call is TRBV10-3, the J call TRBJ1-1; maybe TRBD1 (6 bases). This CDR3 is 13 amino acids long. V was clipped by 4 bases and J by 1 base, with 7 bases between them. Germline V lookup: CDR1 ENHRY, CDR2 SYGVKD. The CDR3 nucleotides read TGTGCCATCAGTGGGACAGAGAACACTGAAGCTTTCTTT. Protein sequence: CAISGTENTEAFF.

The rearrangement links TRBV12-3 or TRBV12-4 to TRBJ2-7; 7 nucleotides align to TRBD1. This CDR3 contains 13 residues. The ends lost 5 bases at V and 3 bases at J; junction bases unmatched: 4. In nucleotides, the CDR3 is TGTGCCAGCAGTACGGGGACAGACTACGAGCAGTACTTC. It codes for CASSTGTDYEQYF.

The V gene is TRBV6-7, the J gene TRBJ2-7; 7 positions match TRBD1. TRBV6-7 is treated as an ORF (open reading frame) with a function not yet certain. This CDR3 spans 14 amino acids. Trimming removed 5 bases from V and 3 bases from J; junction bases left unmatched: 7. The CDR3 loop reads CASSPRDRIYEQYF. CDR3 bases: TGTGCCAGCAGTCCCCGGGACAGAATCTACGAGCAGTACTTC.

The chain combines TRBV28 with TRBJ1-1; D is undetermined. This CDR3 is built from 14 residues. V was clipped by 2 bases and J by 0 bases, with 7 bases between them. CDR1 and CDR2 (germline): MDHEN, SYDVKM. The CDR3 nucleotides read TGTGCCAGCAGTTTACCACAGATGAACACTGAAGCTTTCTTT. Translated, it gives CASSLPQMNTEAFF.

This chain connects TRBV11-2 to TRBJ2-7, with a tentative D call TRBD2 (6 bases). From germline, CDR1 is SGHAT and CDR2 FQNNGV. Trimming took 1 base from V and 1 from J, leaving 8 bases between them. This CDR3 contains 14 residues. CDR3 coding DNA: TGTGCCAGCAGCTTAGCCGGGGGTTCCTACGAGCAGTACTTC. This sequence encodes CASSLAGGSYEQYF.

V usage is TRBV6-5 and J usage is TRBJ1-2, with TRBD1 identical over 8 bases. CDR3 length: 13 amino acids. Germline CDR1 MNHEY, CDR2 SVGAGI. The ends lost 5 bases at V and 4 bases at J; junction bases unmatched: 3. The CDR3 coding sequence is TGTGCCAGCAGTCGACAGGGGTCCTATGGCTACACCTTC. Translation gives CASSRQGSYGYTF.

The chain couples TRBV11-1 to TRBJ2-7; 8 nucleotides agree with TRBD2. V shed 5 bases, J shed 3 bases, and the junction held 9 bases outside the gene matches. The CDR3 contains 15 residues. Per the germline V gene, CDR1 is SGHAT and CDR2 is FQDESV (reference sequence). As DNA, the CDR3 is TGTGCCAGCAGCCTCGGGACTAGTCTAATCTACGAGCAGTACTTC. This translates into CASSLGTSLIYEQYF.

The rearrangement links TRBV6-5 to TRBJ1-3; 8 bases line up with TRBD1. CDR1 MNHEY and CDR2 SVGAGI come from the germline V gene. Trimming at V came to 6 bases and at J to 2 bases, leaving 0 bases not matched to a gene. The CDR3 length is 13 residues. The CDR3 bases are TGTGCCAGCAGACAGGGGGCTGGAAACACCATATATTTT. Translated: CASRQGAGNTIYF.

The chain recombines TRBV12-3 or TRBV12-4 with TRBJ2-1; 7 bases align to TRBD1. V was clipped by 7 bases and J by 15 bases; unmatched bases: 6. CDR3 size: 10 residues. The chain's CDR3 is CASKGAGVFF. In DNA form, the CDR3 reads TGTGCCAGCAAGGGGGCAGGGGTGTTCTTC.

V is TRBV28 and J is TRBJ1-2, with 9 nucleotides matching TRBD1. Trimming at V came to 6 bases and at J to 4 bases, leaving 6 bases not matched to a gene. The CDR3 has 14 residues. CDR1 is MDHEN and CDR2 is SYDVKM in the germline V gene. The CDR3, as DNA: TGTGCCAGCAGAGCCGGGACAGGGATCTATGGCTACACCTTC. It yields the protein CASRAGTGIYGYTF.

The genes are TRBV7-9 and TRBJ1-4; 7 bases are shared with TRBD1. The CDR3 is made up of 13 amino acids. The germline V gene encodes CDR1 SEHNR and CDR2 FQNEAQ (reference sequence). With V trimmed by 6 bases and J by 8 bases, 6 bases remained unmatched. The CDR3 DNA reads TGTGCCAGCAGTTTACAGGGGCGAGAAAAACTGTTTTTT. It yields the protein CASSLQGREKLFF.

CDR3 sequence (DNA): TGTGCCAGCAGCCAAGAACAGGGGGGCAATCAGCCCCAGCATTTT. It yields the protein CASSQEQGGNQPQHF. The chain joins TRBV4-2 to TRBJ1-5; 8 bases match TRBD1. The trim removed 0 bases at V and 2 bases at J, leaving 0 bases unmatched. Germline V gene sequence: CDR1 LGHNA, CDR2 YNFKEQ. The CDR3 loop spans 15 amino acids.

The V gene is TRBV19, the J gene TRBJ1-1; 8 bases fit TRBD1. The V segment lost 4 bases and the J segment 2 bases; nucleotides outside the gene matches: 15. CDR1 and CDR2 (germline): LNHDA, SQIVND (reference sequence). The CDR3 extends over 18 amino acids. CDR3 nucleotide sequence: TGTGCCAGTAGTACCCCAACGGCAGGGGGCAGGGGTAACACTGAAGCTTTCTTT. Residues: CASSTPTAGGRGNTEAFF.

The J gene is TRBJ1-6, the V gene TRBV5-1; D gene ambiguous. CDR1 is SGHRS, CDR2 YFSETQ, per germline. Trimming stripped 5 bases from V and 0 bases from J, with 9 bases between. The CDR3 extends over 15 amino acids. CDR3 bases: TGCGCCAGCAGATCCGATAGCTCCTATAATTCACCCCTCCACTTT. As protein: CASRSDSSYNSPLHF. Looking up the rest from reference TRBV5-1 and TRBJ1-6 gives the full variable domain: KAGVTQTPRYLIKTRGQQVTLSCSPISGHRSVSWYQQTPGQGLQFLFEYFSETQRNKGNFPGRFSGRQFSNSRSEMNVSTLELGDSALYLCASRSDSSYNSPLHFGNGTRLTVT.

This chain connects TRBV28 to TRBJ1-6; D unresolved. Per the germline V gene, CDR1 is MDHEN and CDR2 is SYDVKM. The V and J ends lost 4 bases and 7 bases respectively, with 11 bases between them. The CDR3 covers 14 residues. CDR3 sequence: CASSSVSGNSPLHF. The CDR3 nucleotides read TGTGCCAGCAGTTCGGTTTCGGGAAATTCACCCCTCCACTTT.

This chain joins TRBV28 and TRBJ1-6, with D possibly TRBD1 on 5 matching bases. Looked up from germline, CDR1 is MDHEN and CDR2 is SYDVKM. V was shortened by 8 bases and J by 7 bases, with 9 bases between the two germline ends. The CDR3 totals 12 residues. The DNA for the CDR3 is TGTGCCAGCCAGGGTACGAATTCACCCCTCCACTTT. Translation: CASQGTNSPLHF. The full variable domain, completed using reference TRBV28 and TRBJ1-6, is DVKVTQSSRYLVKRTGEKVFLECVQDMDHENMFWYRQDPGLGLRLIYFSYDVKMKEKGDIPEGYSVSREKKERFSLILESASTNQTSMYLCASQGTNSPLHFGNGTRLTVT.

The chain joins TRBV18 to TRBJ2-7, with D possibly matching TRBD2 (5 bases). V was shortened by 3 bases and J by 4 bases, with 7 bases between the two germline ends. CDR1 and CDR2 (germline): KGHSH, LQKENI. The CDR3 sequence is 12 residues long. In nucleotides, the CDR3 is TGTGCCAGCTCACCGGGGAGATACGAGCAGTACTTC. It specifies CASSPGRYEQYF.

V is TRBV7-2 and J is TRBJ2-1; 10 bases fit TRBD2. The trim removed 5 bases at V and 2 bases at J, leaving 3 bases unmatched. This CDR3 spans 15 amino acids. Germline V gene sequence: CDR1 SGHTA, CDR2 FQGNSA. The CDR3 loop reads CASSLSGRAYNEQFF. CDR3 bases: TGTGCCAGCAGCCTCAGCGGGAGGGCCTACAATGAGCAGTTCTTC.

The gene calls are TRBV19 and TRBJ1-3; 8 positions match TRBD1. The trim removed 3 bases at V and 5 bases at J, leaving 18 bases unmatched. From germline, CDR1 is LNHDA and CDR2 SQIVND (reference sequence). There are 19 residues in the CDR3. This CDR3 reads CASSIAQGRRGQLRNTIYF. As DNA, the CDR3 is TGTGCCAGTAGTATCGCTCAGGGGCGCAGGGGGCAACTGAGAAACACCATATATTTT.

The CDR3 protein is CASSLVASGRAVETQYF. The CDR3 DNA is TGTGCCAGCAGCTTAGTCGCTAGCGGGAGGGCCGTGGAGACCCAGTACTTC. The chain joins TRBV7-9 to TRBJ2-5, with 12 bases matching TRBD2. This CDR3 has 17 residues. Germline V gene lookup returns CDR1 SEHNR and CDR2 FQNEAQ (reference sequence). The J segment lost 5 bases and the V segment lost 1 base, leaving 8 bases of the junction unmatched.

The CDR3 bases are TGCGCCAGCAGCCAAGGACCGGGAGTCAAAAACATTCAGTACTTC. Its translation is CASSQGPGVKNIQYF. This chain uses TRBV4-3 with TRBJ2-4, with D possibly TRBD2 on 6 matching bases. The V end was cut by 1 base, the J end by 3 bases, with 10 bases between. Germline CDR1 LGHNA, CDR2 YSLEER. The CDR3 runs 15 residues.

This chain links TRBV19 with TRBJ1-2; TRBD1 matches at 8 bases. The CDR3 consists of 16 residues. V trimming: 10 bases; J trimming: 6 bases; junction bases outside the gene matches: 19. Looked up from germline, CDR1 is LNHDA and CDR2 is SQIVND (reference sequence). CDR3 loop: CATTTRSTGTGNGYTF. The DNA of the CDR3 is TGTGCCACTACAACTAGAAGCACCGGGACAGGAAATGGCTACACCTTC.

The rearrangement joins TRBV19 to TRBJ1-5, with TRBD1 matching over 9 bases. With 5 bases clipped from V and 7 bases from J, the junction kept 9 bases outside the gene matches. Germline V gives CDR1 LNHDA, CDR2 SQIVND (reference sequence). The CDR3 spans 15 residues. The CDR3 is CASSSWTGDSQPQHF. For the CDR3, the DNA is TGTGCCAGTAGTTCCTGGACAGGGGACAGCCAGCCCCAGCATTTT.

The chain employs TRBV29-1 and TRBJ1-3; 10 bases are shared with TRBD1. The J segment lost 4 bases and the V segment lost 6 bases, leaving 6 bases of the junction unmatched. Germline assignment: CDR1 SQVTM and CDR2 ANQGSEA. The CDR3 runs 14 residues. CDR3 sequence: CSVDPTGGGNTIYF. CDR3 DNA: TGCAGCGTCGACCCGACAGGGGGCGGAAACACCATATATTTT.

This chain links TRBV6-2 or TRBV6-3 with TRBJ1-2; D remains unclear. Trimming cost V 6 bases and J 8 bases, with 13 bases left between them. CDR1 is MNHEY, CDR2 SVGEGT, per germline. This CDR3 comprises 12 residues. The CDR3 region has the DNA TGTGCCAGCAGCGGGAGGTTAACCGGCTACACCTTC. The encoded protein is CASSGRLTGYTF.

The rearrangement links TRBV28 to TRBJ1-5; D unclear. Germline V gene lookup returns CDR1 MDHEN and CDR2 SYDVKM. The CDR3 runs to 16 residues. Trimming cost V 4 bases and J 2 bases, with 15 bases left between them. The CDR3 coding sequence is TGTGCCAGCAGTTCCCCCGGGGAGACACGCAATCAGCCCCAGCATTTT. As protein: CASSSPGETRNQPQHF.